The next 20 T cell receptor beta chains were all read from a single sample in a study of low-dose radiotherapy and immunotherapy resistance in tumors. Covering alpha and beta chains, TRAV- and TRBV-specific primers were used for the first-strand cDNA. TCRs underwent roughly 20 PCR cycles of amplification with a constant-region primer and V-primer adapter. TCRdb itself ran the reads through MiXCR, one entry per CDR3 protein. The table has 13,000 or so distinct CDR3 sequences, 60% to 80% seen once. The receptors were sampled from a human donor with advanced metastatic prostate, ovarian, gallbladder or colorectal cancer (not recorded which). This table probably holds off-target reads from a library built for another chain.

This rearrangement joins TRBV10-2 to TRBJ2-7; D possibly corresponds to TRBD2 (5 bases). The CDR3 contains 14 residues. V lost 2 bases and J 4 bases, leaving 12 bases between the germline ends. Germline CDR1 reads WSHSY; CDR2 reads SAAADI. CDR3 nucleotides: TGCGCCAGCAGTGAGACACTAGGTGCGTACGAGCAGTACTTC. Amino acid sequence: CASSETLGAYEQYF.

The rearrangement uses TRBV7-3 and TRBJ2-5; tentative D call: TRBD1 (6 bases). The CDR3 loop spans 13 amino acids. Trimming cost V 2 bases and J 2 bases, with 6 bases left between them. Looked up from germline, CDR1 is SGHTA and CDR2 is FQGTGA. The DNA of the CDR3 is TGTGCCAGCAGCTTAGACAGGCAAGAGACCCAGTACTTC. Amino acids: CASSLDRQETQYF.

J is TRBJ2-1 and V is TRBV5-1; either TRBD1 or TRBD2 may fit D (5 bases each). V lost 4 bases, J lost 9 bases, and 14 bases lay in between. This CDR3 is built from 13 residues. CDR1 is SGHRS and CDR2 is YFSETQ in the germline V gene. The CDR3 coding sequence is TGCGCCAGCAGCGCCTTCCGGGGCGGTGAGCAGTTCTTC. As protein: CASSAFRGGEQFF. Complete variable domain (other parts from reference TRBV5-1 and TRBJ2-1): KAGVTQTPRYLIKTRGQQVTLSCSPISGHRSVSWYQQTPGQGLQFLFEYFSETQRNKGNFPGRFSGRQFSNSRSEMNVSTLELGDSALYLCASSAFRGGEQFFGPGTRLTVL.

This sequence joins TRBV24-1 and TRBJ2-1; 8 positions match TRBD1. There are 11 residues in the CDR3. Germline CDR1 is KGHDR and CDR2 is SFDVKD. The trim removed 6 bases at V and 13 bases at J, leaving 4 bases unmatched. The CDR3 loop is CATSQGAQQFF. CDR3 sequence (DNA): TGTGCCACCAGTCAGGGGGCCCAACAGTTCTTC.

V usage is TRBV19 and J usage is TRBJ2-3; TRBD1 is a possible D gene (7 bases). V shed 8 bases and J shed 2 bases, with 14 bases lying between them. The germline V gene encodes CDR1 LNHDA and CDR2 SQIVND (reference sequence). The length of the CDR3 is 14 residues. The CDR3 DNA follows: TGTGCCAGTCGACAGGGACTGGACACAGATACGCAGTATTTT. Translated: CASRQGLDTDTQYF.

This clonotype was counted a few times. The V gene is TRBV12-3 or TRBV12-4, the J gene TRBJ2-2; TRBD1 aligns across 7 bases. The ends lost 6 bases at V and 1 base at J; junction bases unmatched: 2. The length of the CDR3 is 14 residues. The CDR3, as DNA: TGTGCCAGCAGGCGACAGGGGAACACCGGGGAGCTGTTTTTT. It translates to CASRRQGNTGELFF.

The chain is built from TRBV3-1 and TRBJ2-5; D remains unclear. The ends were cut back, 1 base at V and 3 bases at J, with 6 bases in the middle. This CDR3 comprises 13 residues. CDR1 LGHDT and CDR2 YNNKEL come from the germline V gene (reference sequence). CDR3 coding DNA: TGTGCCAGCAGCCAAGGGGCGGAAGAGACCCAGTACTTC. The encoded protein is CASSQGAEETQYF.

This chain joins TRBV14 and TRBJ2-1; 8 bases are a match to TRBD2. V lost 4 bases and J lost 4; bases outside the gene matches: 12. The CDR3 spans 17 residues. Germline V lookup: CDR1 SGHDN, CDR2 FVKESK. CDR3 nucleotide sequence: TGTGCCAGCAGCCCCATCTCTAGCGGGCCAAGATACAATGAGCAGTTCTTC. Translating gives CASSPISSGPRYNEQFF.

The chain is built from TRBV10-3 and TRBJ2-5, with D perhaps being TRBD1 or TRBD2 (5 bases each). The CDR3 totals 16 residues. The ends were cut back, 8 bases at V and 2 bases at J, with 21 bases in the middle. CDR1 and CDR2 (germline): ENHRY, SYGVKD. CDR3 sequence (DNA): TGTGCCATCGGGGCGAAAACTAGAGGCTCACAAGAGACCCAGTACTTC. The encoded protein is CAIGAKTRGSQETQYF.

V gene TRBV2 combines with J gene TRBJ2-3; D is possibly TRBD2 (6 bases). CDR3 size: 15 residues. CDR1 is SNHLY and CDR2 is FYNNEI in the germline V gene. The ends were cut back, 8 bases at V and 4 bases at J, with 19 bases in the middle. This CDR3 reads CASQATIGGADTQYF. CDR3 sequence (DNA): TGTGCCAGCCAAGCTACTATCGGGGGAGCAGATACGCAGTATTTT. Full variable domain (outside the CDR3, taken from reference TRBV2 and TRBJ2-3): EPEVTQTPSHQVTQMGQEVILRCVPISNHLYFYWYRQILGQKVEFLVSFYNNEISEKSEIFDDQFSVERPDGSNFTLKIRSTKLEDSAMYFCASQATIGGADTQYFGPGTRLTVL.

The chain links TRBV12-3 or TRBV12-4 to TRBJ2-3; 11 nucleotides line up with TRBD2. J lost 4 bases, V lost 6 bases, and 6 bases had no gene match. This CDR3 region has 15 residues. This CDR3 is CASSPLAGVADTQYF. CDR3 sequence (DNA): TGTGCCAGCAGCCCACTAGCGGGGGTGGCAGATACGCAGTATTTT.

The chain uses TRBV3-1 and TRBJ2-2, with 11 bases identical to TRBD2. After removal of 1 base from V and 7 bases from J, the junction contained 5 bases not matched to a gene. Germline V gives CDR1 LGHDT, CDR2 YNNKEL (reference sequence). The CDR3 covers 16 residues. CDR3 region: CASSQVTSGGIGELFF. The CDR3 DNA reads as TGTGCCAGCAGCCAAGTTACTAGCGGGGGAATCGGGGAGCTGTTTTTT.

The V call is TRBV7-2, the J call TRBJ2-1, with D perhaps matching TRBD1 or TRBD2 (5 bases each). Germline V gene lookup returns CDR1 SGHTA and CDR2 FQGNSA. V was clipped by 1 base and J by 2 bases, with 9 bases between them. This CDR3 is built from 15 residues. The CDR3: CASSLVVGAYNEQFF. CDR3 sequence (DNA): TGTGCCAGCAGCTTAGTTGTGGGGGCCTACAATGAGCAGTTCTTC.

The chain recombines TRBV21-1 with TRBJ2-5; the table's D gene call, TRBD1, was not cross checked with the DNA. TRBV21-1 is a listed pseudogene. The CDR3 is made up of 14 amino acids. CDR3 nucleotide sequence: TGTGCCAGCAGCAAAGGGAAGGGGACGGAGACCCAGTACTTC. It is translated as CASSKGKGTETQYF.

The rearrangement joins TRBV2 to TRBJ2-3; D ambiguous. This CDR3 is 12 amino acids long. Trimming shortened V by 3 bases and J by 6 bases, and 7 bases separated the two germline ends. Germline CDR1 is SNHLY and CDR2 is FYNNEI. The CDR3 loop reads CASSDSGDTQYF. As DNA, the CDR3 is TGTGCCAGCAGTGATAGTGGGGATACGCAGTATTTT.

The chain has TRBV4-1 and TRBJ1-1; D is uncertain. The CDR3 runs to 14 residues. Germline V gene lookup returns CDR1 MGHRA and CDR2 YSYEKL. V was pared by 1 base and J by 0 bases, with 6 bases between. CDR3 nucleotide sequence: TGCGCCAGCAGCCAAGGGGGTCTGAACACTGAAGCTTTCTTT. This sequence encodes CASSQGGLNTEAFF.

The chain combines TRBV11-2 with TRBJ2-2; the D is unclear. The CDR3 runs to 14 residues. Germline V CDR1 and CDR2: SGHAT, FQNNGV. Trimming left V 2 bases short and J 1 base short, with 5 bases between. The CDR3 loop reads CASSLMQNTGELFF. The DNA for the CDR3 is TGTGCCAGCAGCTTAATGCAGAACACCGGGGAGCTGTTTTTT.

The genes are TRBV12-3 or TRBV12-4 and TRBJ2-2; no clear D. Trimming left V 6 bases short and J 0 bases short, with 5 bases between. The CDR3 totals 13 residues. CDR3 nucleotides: TGTGCCAGCAGCCCCGCGAACACCGGGGAGCTGTTTTTT. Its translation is CASSPANTGELFF.

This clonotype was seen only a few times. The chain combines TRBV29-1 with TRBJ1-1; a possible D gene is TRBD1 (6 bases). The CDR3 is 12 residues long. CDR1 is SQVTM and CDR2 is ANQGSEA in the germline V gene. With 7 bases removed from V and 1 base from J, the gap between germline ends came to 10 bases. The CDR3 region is CSGGGANTEAFF. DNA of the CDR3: TGCAGCGGTGGGGGGGCGAACACTGAAGCTTTCTTT. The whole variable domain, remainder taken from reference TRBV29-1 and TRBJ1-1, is SAVISQKPSRDICQRGTSLTIQCQVDSQVTMMFWYRQQPGQSLTLIATANQGSEATYESGFVIDKFPISRPNLTFSTLTVSNMSPEDSSIYLCSGGGANTEAFFGQGTRLTVV.

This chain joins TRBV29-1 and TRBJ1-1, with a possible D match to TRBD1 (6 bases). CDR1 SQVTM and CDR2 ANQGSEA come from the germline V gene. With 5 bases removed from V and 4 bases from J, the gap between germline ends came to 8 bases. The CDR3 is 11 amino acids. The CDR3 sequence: CSVWGLTEAFF. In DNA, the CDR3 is TGCAGCGTTTGGGGGCTCACTGAAGCTTTCTTT.